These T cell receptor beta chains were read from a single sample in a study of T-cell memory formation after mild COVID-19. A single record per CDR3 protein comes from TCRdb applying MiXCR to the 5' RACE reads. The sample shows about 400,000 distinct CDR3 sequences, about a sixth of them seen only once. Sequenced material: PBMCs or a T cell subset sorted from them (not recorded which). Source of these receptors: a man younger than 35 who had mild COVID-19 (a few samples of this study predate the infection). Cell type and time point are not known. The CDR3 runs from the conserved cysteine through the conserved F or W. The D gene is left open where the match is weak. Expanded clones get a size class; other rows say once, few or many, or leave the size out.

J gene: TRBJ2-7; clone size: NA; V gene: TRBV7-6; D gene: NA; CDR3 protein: CASSPHLISYEQYF; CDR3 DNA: TGTGCCAGCAGCCCACATCTGATCTCCTACGAGCAGTACTTC
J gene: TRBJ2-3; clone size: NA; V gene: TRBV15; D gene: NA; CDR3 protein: CATSRERAGVTDTQYF; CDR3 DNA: TGTGCCACCAGCAGGGAGCGAGCGGGCGTCACAGATACGCAGTATTTT
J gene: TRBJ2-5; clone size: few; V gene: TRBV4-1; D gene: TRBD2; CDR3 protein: CASRPRGEETQYF; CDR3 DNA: TGCGCCAGCAGACCCCGGGGGGAAGAGACCCAGTACTTC
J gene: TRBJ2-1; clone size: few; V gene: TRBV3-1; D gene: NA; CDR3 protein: CASSQGGSPPYNEQFF; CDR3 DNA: TGTGCCAGCAGCCAAGGGGGTAGTCCCCCCTACAATGAGCAGTTCTTC
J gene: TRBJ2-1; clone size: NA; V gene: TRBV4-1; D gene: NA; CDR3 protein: CASSQEGYGEQFF; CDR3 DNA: TGCGCCAGCAGCCAAGAGGGTTACGGTGAGCAGTTCTTC
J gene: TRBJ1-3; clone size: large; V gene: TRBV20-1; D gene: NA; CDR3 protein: CSARGNTIYF; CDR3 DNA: TGCAGTGCTCGTGGAAACACCATATATTTT
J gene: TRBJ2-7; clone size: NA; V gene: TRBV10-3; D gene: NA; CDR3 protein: CAISDLFQGSYEQYF; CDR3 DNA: TGTGCCATCAGCGACCTCTTCCAGGGATCCTACGAGCAGTACTTC
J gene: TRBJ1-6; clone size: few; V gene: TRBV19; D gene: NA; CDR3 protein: CASSRPDHNSPLHF; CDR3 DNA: TGTGCCAGTAGTCGGCCAGACCACAATTCACCCCTCCACTTT
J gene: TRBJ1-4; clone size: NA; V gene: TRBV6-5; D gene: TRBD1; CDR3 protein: CASGQGTGGSEKLFF; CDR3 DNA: TGTGCCAGCGGCCAGGGGACAGGAGGAAGTGAAAAACTGTTTTTT
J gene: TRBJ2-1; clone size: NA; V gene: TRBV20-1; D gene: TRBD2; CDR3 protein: CSAITAGGGYNEQFF; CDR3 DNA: TGCAGTGCTATCACCGCGGGCGGGGGCTACAATGAGCAGTTCTTC
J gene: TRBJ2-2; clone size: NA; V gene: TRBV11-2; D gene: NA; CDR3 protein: CASSLLDRGELFF; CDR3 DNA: TGTGCCAGCAGCTTACTCGACAGAGGGGAGCTGTTTTTT
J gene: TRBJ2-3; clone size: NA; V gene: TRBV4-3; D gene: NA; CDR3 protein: CASSQDYYSSTDTQYF; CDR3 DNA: TGCGCCAGCAGCCAGGACTACTACTCTAGCACAGATACGCAGTATTTT
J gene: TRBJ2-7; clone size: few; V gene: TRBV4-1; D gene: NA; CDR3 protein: CASSQAHGGPEQYF; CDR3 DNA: TGCGCCAGCAGCCAAGCCCACGGCGGCCCCGAGCAGTACTTC
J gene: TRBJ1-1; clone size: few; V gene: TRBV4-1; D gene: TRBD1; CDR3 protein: CASSPHTGAGTEAFF; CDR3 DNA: TGCGCCAGCAGCCCCCATACAGGGGCCGGCACTGAAGCTTTCTTT
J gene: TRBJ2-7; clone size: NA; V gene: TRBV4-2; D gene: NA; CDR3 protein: CASSQDRAGYEQYF; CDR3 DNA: TGTGCCAGCAGCCAAGACCGCGCGGGATACGAGCAGTACTTC
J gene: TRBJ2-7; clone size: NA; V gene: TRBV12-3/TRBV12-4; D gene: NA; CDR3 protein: CASSLFRQYEQYF; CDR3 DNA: TGTGCCAGCAGTTTATTCAGACAGTACGAGCAGTACTTC
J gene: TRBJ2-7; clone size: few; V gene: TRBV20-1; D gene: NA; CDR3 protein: CSALAPPGSHEQYF; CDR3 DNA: TGCAGTGCTCTCGCCCCACCGGGGTCCCACGAGCAGTACTTC
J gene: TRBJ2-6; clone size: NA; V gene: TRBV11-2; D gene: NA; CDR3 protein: CASSFLSGAGANVLTF; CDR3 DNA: TGTGCCAGCAGCTTTTTATCAGGGGCTGGGGCCAACGTCCTGACTTTC
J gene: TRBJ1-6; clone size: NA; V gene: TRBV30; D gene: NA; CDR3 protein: CAWSPGLNSPLHF; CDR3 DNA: TGTGCCTGGAGCCCGGGACTAAATTCACCCCTCCACTTT
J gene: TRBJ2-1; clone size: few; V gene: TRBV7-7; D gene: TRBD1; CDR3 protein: CASSLGGVGAEQFF; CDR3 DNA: TGTGCTAGCAGCTTAGGGGGCGTCGGGGCTGAGCAGTTCTTC
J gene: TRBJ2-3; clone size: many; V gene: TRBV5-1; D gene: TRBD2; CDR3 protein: CASSLARLAGGSDTQYF; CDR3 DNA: TGCGCCAGCAGCTTGGCTCGGCTAGCGGGGGGATCAGATACGCAGTATTTT
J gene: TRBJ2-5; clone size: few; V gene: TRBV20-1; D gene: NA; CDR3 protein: CSARDPSQETQYF; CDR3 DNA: TGCAGTGCTAGAGATCCGTCCCAAGAGACCCAGTACTTC
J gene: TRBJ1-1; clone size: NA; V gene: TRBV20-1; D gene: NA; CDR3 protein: CSELRDIRMGAFF; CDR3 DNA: TGCAGTGAGTTAAGGGACATACGAATGGGAGCTTTCTTT
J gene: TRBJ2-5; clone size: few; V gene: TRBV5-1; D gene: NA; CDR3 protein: CASSLVAGGEETQYF; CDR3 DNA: TGCGCCAGCAGCTTGGTTGCGGGTGGGGAAGAGACCCAGTACTTC
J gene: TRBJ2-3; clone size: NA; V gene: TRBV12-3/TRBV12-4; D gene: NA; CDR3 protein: CASSSDADTQYF; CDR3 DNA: TGTGCCAGCAGTTCGGACGCAGATACGCAGTATTTT
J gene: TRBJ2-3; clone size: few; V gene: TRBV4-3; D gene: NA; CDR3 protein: CASSQDLGRAVADTQYF; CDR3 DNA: TGCGCCAGCAGCCAAGATTTGGGCAGGGCGGTGGCAGATACGCAGTATTTT
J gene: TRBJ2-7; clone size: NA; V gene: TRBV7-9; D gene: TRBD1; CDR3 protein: CASSDRAQYEQYF; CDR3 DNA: TGTGCCAGCAGCGACAGGGCCCAATACGAGCAGTACTTC
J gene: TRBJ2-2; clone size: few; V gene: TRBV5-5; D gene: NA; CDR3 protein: CASSLDRWGELFF; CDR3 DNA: TGTGCCAGCAGCTTGGACAGGTGGGGGGAGCTGTTTTTT
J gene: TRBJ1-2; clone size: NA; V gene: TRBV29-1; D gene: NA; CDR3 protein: CSVEEEAGPRLIYGYTF; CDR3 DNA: TGCAGCGTTGAAGAAGAGGCAGGACCCCGCTTAATCTATGGCTACACCTTC
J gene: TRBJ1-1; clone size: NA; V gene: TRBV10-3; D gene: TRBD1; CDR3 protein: CAISTGTGREVVEAFF; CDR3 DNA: TGTGCCATCAGCACCGGGACAGGGCGTGAGGTCGTTGAAGCTTTCTTT
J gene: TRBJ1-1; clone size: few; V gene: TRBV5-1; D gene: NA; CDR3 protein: CASSLVGPQRANTEAFF; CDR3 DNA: TGCGCCAGCAGCTTGGTAGGCCCCCAAAGGGCGAACACTGAAGCTTTCTTT
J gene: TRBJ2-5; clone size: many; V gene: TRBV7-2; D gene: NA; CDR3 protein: CASSFGDQETQYF; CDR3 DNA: TGTGCCAGCAGCTTCGGTGATCAAGAGACCCAGTACTTC
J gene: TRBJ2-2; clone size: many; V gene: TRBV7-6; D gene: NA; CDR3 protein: CASSSGTNTGELFF; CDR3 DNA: TGTGCCAGCAGCTCGGGGACTAACACCGGGGAGCTGTTTTTT
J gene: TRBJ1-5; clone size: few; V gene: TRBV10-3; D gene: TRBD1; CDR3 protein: CAISGTGGSQPQHF; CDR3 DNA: TGTGCCATCAGTGGGACAGGGGGCAGCCAGCCCCAGCATTTT
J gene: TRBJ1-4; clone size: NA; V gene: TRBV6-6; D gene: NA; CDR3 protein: CAGSANINEKLFF; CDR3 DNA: TGTGCCGGATCAGCGAACATTAATGAAAAACTGTTTTTT
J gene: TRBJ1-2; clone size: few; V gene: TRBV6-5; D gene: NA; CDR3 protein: CASSYRGTNYGYTF; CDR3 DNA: TGTGCCAGCAGTTACAGGGGTACTAACTATGGCTACACCTTC
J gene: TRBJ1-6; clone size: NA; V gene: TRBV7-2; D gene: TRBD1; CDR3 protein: CASSMGQGINSPLHF; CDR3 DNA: TGTGCCAGCAGCATGGGACAGGGGATTAATTCACCCCTCCACTTT
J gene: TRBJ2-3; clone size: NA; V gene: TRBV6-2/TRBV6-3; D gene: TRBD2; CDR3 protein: CASSYPVIAGTGSTDTQYF; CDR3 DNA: TGTGCCAGCAGTTACCCTGTCATAGCGGGGACTGGTAGCACAGATACGCAGTATTTT
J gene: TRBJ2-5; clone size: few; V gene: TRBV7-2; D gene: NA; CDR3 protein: CASSLYPGEETQYF; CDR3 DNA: TGTGCCAGCAGCTTATACCCCGGGGAAGAGACCCAGTACTTC
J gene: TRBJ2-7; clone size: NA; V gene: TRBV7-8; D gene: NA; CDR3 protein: CASSLEGLTYEQYF; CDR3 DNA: TGTGCCAGCAGCTTAGAGGGACTCACCTACGAGCAGTACTTC
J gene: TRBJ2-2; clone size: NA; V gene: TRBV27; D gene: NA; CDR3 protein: CASSLARTNTGELFF; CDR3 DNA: TGTGCCAGCAGTTTAGCACGAACGAACACCGGGGAGCTGTTTTTT
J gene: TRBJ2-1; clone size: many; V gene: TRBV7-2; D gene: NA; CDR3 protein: CASSQEWGRSYNEQFF; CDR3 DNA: TGTGCCAGCAGCCAAGAGTGGGGTAGGTCCTACAATGAGCAGTTCTTC
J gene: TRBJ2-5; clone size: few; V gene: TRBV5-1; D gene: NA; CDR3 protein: CASSSRRGQETQYF; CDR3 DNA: TGCGCCAGCAGTTCCCGTCGGGGCCAAGAGACCCAGTACTTC
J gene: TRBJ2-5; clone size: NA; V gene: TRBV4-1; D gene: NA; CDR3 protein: CASSQGGPGQILQETQYF; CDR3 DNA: TGCGCCAGCAGCCAAGGGGGGCCGGGACAAATACTCCAAGAGACCCAGTACTTC
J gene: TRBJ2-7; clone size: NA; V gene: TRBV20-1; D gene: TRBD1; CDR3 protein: CSARAPDRAYEQYF; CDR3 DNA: TGCAGTGCTAGAGCCCCGGACAGGGCCTACGAGCAGTACTTC
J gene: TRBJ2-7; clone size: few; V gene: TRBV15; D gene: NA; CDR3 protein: CATSRKVTYEQYF; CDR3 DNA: TGTGCCACCAGCAGAAAGGTTACCTACGAGCAGTACTTC
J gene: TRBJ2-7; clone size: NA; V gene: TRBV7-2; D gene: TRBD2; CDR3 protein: CAGGGGNSYEQYF; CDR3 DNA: TGTGCCGGCGGCGGGGGGAACTCCTACGAGCAGTACTTC
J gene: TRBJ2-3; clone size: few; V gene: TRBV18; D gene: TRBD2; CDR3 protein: CASSPWGRASTDTQYF; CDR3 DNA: TGTGCCAGCTCACCATGGGGGAGGGCTAGCACAGATACGCAGTATTTT
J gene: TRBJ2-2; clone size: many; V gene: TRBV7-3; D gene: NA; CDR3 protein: CASSLGGDTGELFF; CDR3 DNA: TGTGCCAGCAGCTTAGGAGGGGACACCGGGGAGCTGTTTTTT
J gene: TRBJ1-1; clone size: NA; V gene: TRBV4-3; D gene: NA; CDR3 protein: CASSHPRGPNTEAFF; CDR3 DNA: TGCGCCAGCAGCCACCCACGAGGACCTAATACTGAAGCTTTCTTT
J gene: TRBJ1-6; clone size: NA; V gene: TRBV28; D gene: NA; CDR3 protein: CASSQPGRSLHF; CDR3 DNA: TGTGCCAGCAGCCAACCAGGGAGATCCCTCCACTTT